The rows below give T cell receptor beta chains drawn from one sample of a study of T cells in Graves' hyperthyroidism and ophthalmopathy. TCRdb used MiXCR to reprocess the multiplex PCR reads, holding one entry per CDR3 protein. The sample records approximately 590,000 distinct CDR3 sequences, approximately 14% being singletons. Sample: blood. Source of these receptors: a woman aged 30 to 39 with Graves' hyperthyroidism. The CDR3 runs from the conserved cysteine through the conserved F or W. A D gene is named only where the DNA matches it firmly. Expanded clones are given a class, and other clones once, few, many or no size at all.

v_call	j_call	clone_size	d_call	cdr3_nt	cdr3_aa
TRBV20-1	TRBJ1-5	-	-	TGCAGTGCTAGAGATATGGAGAATCAGCCCCAGCATTTT	CSARDMENQPQHF
TRBV9	TRBJ1-2	many	-	TGTGCCAGCAGCGTTGGACATCCGGGGTATGGCTACACCTTC	CASSVGHPGYGYTF
TRBV7-9	TRBJ2-7	-	-	TGTGCCAGCAGCTCAGGCCCTAGCTCCTACGAGCAGTACTTC	CASSSGPSSYEQYF
TRBV2	TRBJ2-1	many	-	TGTGCCAGCAGGTCTGACTACGGGGAGCAGTTCTTC	CASRSDYGEQFF
TRBV7-6	TRBJ2-7	many	-	TGTGCCAGCAGCTTAGCGCGAAGCGACGAGCAGTACTTC	CASSLARSDEQYF
TRBV4-3	TRBJ2-5	-	-	TGCGCCAGCAGCCAAGATCGGGCAGAACCAGGAGAGACCCAGTACTTC	CASSQDRAEPGETQYF
TRBV4-1	TRBJ1-5	-	TRBD1	TGCGCCAGCAGCCCTTCGACAGGGTGGCAGCCCCAGCATTTT	CASSPSTGWQPQHF
TRBV6-4	TRBJ2-5	-	-	TGTGCCATCCAAGCGGAGCGGAACCAAGAGACCCAGTACTTC	CAIQAERNQETQYF
TRBV2	TRBJ2-7	many	-	TGTGCCAGCAGTGAAGTGTCAGGGGCCTACGAGCAGTACTTC	CASSEVSGAYEQYF
TRBV19	TRBJ1-1	many	-	TGTGCCAGTAGTCCTAGAGGACACAGCTTGAACACTGAAGCTTTCTTT	CASSPRGHSLNTEAFF
TRBV19	TRBJ1-2	-	-	TGTGCCAGTAGAGACATTTATGGCTACACCTTC	CASRDIYGYTF
TRBV5-1	TRBJ2-7	many	TRBD1	TGCGCCAGCCAGGACAGGGGGCTAGACGAGCAGTACTTC	CASQDRGLDEQYF
TRBV20-1	TRBJ2-7	few	-	TGCAGTGCCACAGGGGGAGGGTTAAACGAGCAGTACTTC	CSATGGGLNEQYF
TRBV30	TRBJ2-1	few	-	TGTGCCTGGAGTACCCCCGGGGGTAGTCTCTACAATGAGCAGTTCTTC	CAWSTPGGSLYNEQFF
TRBV6-1	TRBJ2-1	many	TRBD2	TGTGCCAGCAGAGAGAAAGGGGGACTAGCGGACAATGAGCAGTTCTTC	CASREKGGLADNEQFF
TRBV5-1	TRBJ1-5	many	-	TGCGCCAGCAGCTCCGATGGGACTGGACAGCCCCAGCATTTT	CASSSDGTGQPQHF
TRBV12-3/TRBV12-4	TRBJ2-1	many	TRBD2	TGTGCCAGCACTAGCGGGAAGACTCCACGGAGCTCCTACAATGAGCAGTTCTTC	CASTSGKTPRSSYNEQFF
TRBV14	TRBJ2-1	few	TRBD2	TGTGCCAGCAGCCACGAGAGCGGGAGACGCAATGAGCAGTTCTTC	CASSHESGRRNEQFF
TRBV6-2/TRBV6-3	TRBJ2-7	few	-	TGTGCCAGCAGCCGCCCTCGATTCACAGGGTATCGCTACGAGCAGTACTTC	CASSRPRFTGYRYEQYF
TRBV18	TRBJ2-7	-	TRBD2	TGTGCCAGCTCACCCGCAGTGACTAGCGGGAGGGCCGACGAGCAGTACTTC	CASSPAVTSGRADEQYF
TRBV19	TRBJ1-1	few	-	TGTGCCAGTAGTAGGCTCACGGGTCAAGCCCCTAGGGGAGCTTTCTTT	CASSRLTGQAPRGAFF
TRBV7-6	TRBJ2-5	many	-	TGTGCCAGCAGCTTTCGGAGTGTGGAAGAGACCCAGTACTTC	CASSFRSVEETQYF
TRBV18	TRBJ1-2	many	-	TGTGCCAGCTCACCAGGCCTAGAAGGCTATGGCTACACCTTC	CASSPGLEGYGYTF
TRBV7-9	TRBJ2-2	many	-	TGTGCCAGCAGCTTTAGCGGTAGACCGCAGAACACCGGGGAGCTGTTTTTT	CASSFSGRPQNTGELFF
TRBV12-3/TRBV12-4	TRBJ2-1	few	TRBD2	TGTGCCAGCAGGGGACTAGCGGGAGGCCCGGGTGAGCAGTTCTTC	CASRGLAGGPGEQFF
TRBV12-3/TRBV12-4	TRBJ2-1	many	TRBD2	TGTGCCAGCAGCCCGGGACTAGCCATTCACAATGAGCAGTTCTTC	CASSPGLAIHNEQFF
TRBV11-2	TRBJ2-1	many	-	TGTGCCAGCAGCTCGCCCAGGGGCATCAATGAGCAGTTCTTC	CASSSPRGINEQFF
TRBV11-2	TRBJ2-2	many	-	TGTGCCAGCACCTTTGGGGACTTAAACACCGGGGAGCTGTTTTTT	CASTFGDLNTGELFF
TRBV10-3	TRBJ1-1	-	-	TGTGCCATCAGTGATAGTGTAAACACTGAAGCTTTCTTT	CAISDSVNTEAFF
TRBV4-3	TRBJ2-1	few	TRBD2	TGCGCCAGCAGCCAAGAAGGGACTAGAAATGAGCAGTTCTTC	CASSQEGTRNEQFF
TRBV2	TRBJ2-2	many	TRBD1	TGTGCCAGCAGTGGGGTGACAGGGCCCACCGGGGAGCTGTTTTTT	CASSGVTGPTGELFF
TRBV20-1	TRBJ2-7	-	-	TGCAGTGCTAGAGAGGCCCCGCGGGAGCAGTACTTC	CSAREAPREQYF
TRBV9	TRBJ2-7	few	TRBD2	TGTGCCAGCAGCGTAGGGACTAGCGGGGCCTACGAGCAGTACTTC	CASSVGTSGAYEQYF
TRBV4-1	TRBJ2-7	-	-	TGCGCCAGCAGCCAAGAACTCGTGGCCTTGGACTTCGCCTACGAGCAGTACTTC	CASSQELVALDFAYEQYF
TRBV11-3	TRBJ2-7	many	-	TGTGCCAGCAGCTTAGATCTGGGTCTGCTTAGCTCCTACGAGCAGTACTTC	CASSLDLGLLSSYEQYF
TRBV2	TRBJ2-5	many	-	TGTGCCAGCAGCCCGGACAGCCAAGAGACCCAGTACTTC	CASSPDSQETQYF
TRBV4-1	TRBJ2-3	few	TRBD2	TGCGCCAGCAGCCGAAAGATCCCACCTTCCCAGGGACTAGCGGGAGATACGCAGTATTTT	CASSRKIPPSQGLAGDTQYF
TRBV2	TRBJ2-1	many	-	TGTGCCAGCAGTGAATTTGAGGGGCTTGAGCAGTTCTTC	CASSEFEGLEQFF
TRBV5-1	TRBJ2-3	few	TRBD2	TGCGCCAGCAGCTCTCCACTAGCGGCCACAGATACGCAGTATTTT	CASSSPLAATDTQYF
TRBV10-3	TRBJ2-7	many	-	TGTGCCATCAGTGACCCGACAGGATCTAATTCCTACGAGCAGTACTTC	CAISDPTGSNSYEQYF
TRBV28	TRBJ1-6	-	-	TGTGCCAGCACCCGCAGGGGAATGAATTCACCCCTCCACTTT	CASTRRGMNSPLHF
TRBV9	TRBJ1-1	many	TRBD1	TGTGCCAGCGGAAGAGGACAGGCCCTGAACACTGAAGCTTTCTTT	CASGRGQALNTEAFF
TRBV20-1	TRBJ2-5	many	-	TGCAGTGCTAGCATCAGGAGGGGGGTGGAGACCCAGTACTTC	CSASIRRGVETQYF
TRBV20-1	TRBJ2-5	many	TRBD2	TGCAGTGCTAGGGGGGTGGGAGGGCCAGAGACCCAGTACTTC	CSARGVGGPETQYF
TRBV7-9	TRBJ2-2	-	-	TGTGCCAGCAGCATAAGCAGGGGTAACACCGGGGAGCTGTTTTTT	CASSISRGNTGELFF
TRBV13	TRBJ2-1	few	-	TGTGCCAGCAGCTTTCGGGGGTGGGGGACAGTCATGGGCAATGAGCAGTTCTTC	CASSFRGWGTVMGNEQFF